Listed here are 27 T cell receptor beta chains from one sample, sequenced in a study of T cells after yellow fever vaccination. TCRdb itself ran the 5' RACE reads through MiXCR, one entry per CDR3 protein. The sample has 550,000 or so distinct CDR3 sequences; about 19% are singletons. Source: PBMCs, taken 15 days after the yellow fever booster vaccination. These receptors were collected from a man aged 30 to 45 who received the YFV17D yellow fever vaccine.

The chain recombines TRBV7-8 with TRBJ2-1, with TRBD2 matching over 7 bases. CDR3 size: 15 residues. V shed 3 bases, J shed 4 bases, and the junction held 6 bases outside the gene matches. Germline lookup yields CDR1 SGHVS and CDR2 FQNEAQ. CDR3 bases: TGTGCCAGCAGCTTTGTCGCGGGAGAGTACAATGAGCAGTTCTTC. Translating it yields CASSFVAGEYNEQFF.

V is TRBV2 and J is TRBJ2-2; tentative D call: TRBD2 (5 bases). Germline CDR1 is SNHLY and CDR2 is FYNNEI. This CDR3 is built from 15 residues. Trimming removed 7 bases at V and 1 base at J, with 13 bases between. The CDR3: CASNAGGRNTGELFF. In nucleotides, the CDR3 is TGTGCCAGCAACGCTGGCGGGCGGAACACCGGGGAGCTGTTTTTT.

This clonotype was picked up a small number of times. This chain links TRBV7-6 with TRBJ2-3; 9 positions match TRBD2. Germline V gives CDR1 SGHVS, CDR2 FNYEAQ. V lost 5 bases and J lost 0; bases outside the gene matches: 6. This CDR3 contains 16 residues. The CDR3 nucleotides are TGTGCCAGCAGCCAGGGACTAGCCGCTAGCACAGATACGCAGTATTTT. Protein: CASSQGLAASTDTQYF.

The chain links TRBV19 to TRBJ2-5, with D tentatively TRBD2 (6 bases). The CDR3 extends over 11 amino acids. Germline CDR1 is LNHDA and CDR2 is SQIVND (reference sequence). V lost 10 bases and J 11 bases, leaving 17 bases between the germline ends. CDR3: CATSTGVGQYF. The CDR3 region has the DNA TGTGCCACGAGTACGGGGGTAGGACAGTACTTC.

This clonotype was counted only a few times. The V gene is TRBV20-1, the J gene TRBJ2-7, with 7 bases aligning to TRBD1. The CDR3 length is 13 residues. The germline gives CDR1 DFQATT, CDR2 SNEGSKA (reference sequence). Trimming removed 5 bases from V and 3 bases from J; junction bases left unmatched: 7. CDR3 bases: TGCAGTGCTTTACCGGGACAGCTCTACGAGCAGTACTTC. Amino acid sequence: CSALPGQLYEQYF.

The gene calls are TRBV7-2 and TRBJ2-1; no definite D call. This CDR3 region has 12 residues. Trimming cost V 4 bases and J 10 bases, with 11 bases left between them. Per germline, CDR1 SGHTA and CDR2 FQGNSA. Here the CDR3 reads CASSSEVGEQFF. DNA for the CDR3: TGTGCCAGCAGCTCCGAAGTTGGGGAGCAGTTCTTC. Drawing the rest from reference TRBV7-2 and TRBJ2-1, the complete variable domain is GAGVSQSPSNKVTEKGKDVELRCDPISGHTALYWYRQSLGQGLEFLIYFQGNSAPDKSGLPSDRFSAERTGGSVSTLTIQRTQQEDSAVYLCASSSEVGEQFFGPGTRLTVL.

The chain recombines TRBV11-1 with TRBJ2-1, with no clear D. V was clipped by 5 bases and J by 5 bases, with 13 bases between them. CDR1 SGHAT and CDR2 FQDESV come from the germline V gene (reference sequence). CDR3 length equals 14 residues. Written as DNA, the CDR3 is TGTGCCAGCAGCCAACCGGAGCGACACAATGAGCAGTTCTTC. Translation gives CASSQPERHNEQFF.

The chain links TRBV5-1 to TRBJ2-6; D is unresolved. The CDR3 totals 16 residues. Germline V lookup: CDR1 SGHRS, CDR2 YFSETQ. V was shortened by 4 bases and J by 0 bases, with 11 bases between the two germline ends. CDR3 loop: CASSASSSSGANVLTF. The DNA of the CDR3 is TGCGCCAGCAGCGCGTCCTCGAGCTCTGGGGCCAACGTCCTGACTTTC.

Only a few counts were recorded for this clonotype. This rearrangement joins TRBV20-1 to TRBJ2-7; D tentatively reads TRBD1 or TRBD2 (6 bases each). Germline CDR1 and CDR2: DFQATT and SNEGSKA (reference sequence). CDR3 size: 13 residues. Trimming removed 2 bases at V and 0 bases at J, with 8 bases between. The CDR3 sequence is CSARRGASYEQYF. The CDR3 DNA is TGCAGTGCTAGAAGGGGGGCCTCCTACGAGCAGTACTTC.

The V gene is TRBV6-1, the J gene TRBJ2-5, with D unresolved. The germline V and J ends were trimmed by 8 bases and 2 bases, with 12 bases remaining between them. Germline-derived CDR1 and CDR2 are MNHNS and SASEGT. CDR3 length: 13 amino acids. The CDR3, as DNA: TGTGCCAGCTTGGCAGGCCTACAAGAGACCCAGTACTTC. Translated: CASLAGLQETQYF.

The chain recombines TRBV7-8 with TRBJ2-2; TRBD2 matches 10 bases. The CDR3 runs 15 residues. CDR1 SGHVS and CDR2 FQNEAQ come from the germline V gene. The junction had 7 bases not matched to a gene; V was cut back by 5 bases and J by 7 bases. CDR3 in DNA: TGTGCCAGCAGCCGAGGGACTAGCGCGAGCGGGGAGCTGTTTTTT. Translating it yields CASSRGTSASGELFF.

The chain has TRBV20-1 and TRBJ2-7; D perhaps matches TRBD1 (7 bases). Trimming left V 3 bases short and J 2 bases short, with 14 bases between. There are 14 residues in the CDR3. Germline CDR1 reads DFQATT; CDR2 reads SNEGSKA (reference sequence). DNA for the CDR3: TGCAGTGCTAGTCTCCAGGGGGGCCCCTACGAGCAGTACTTC. This sequence encodes CSASLQGGPYEQYF.

This clonotype was counted only a few times. The chain employs TRBV7-2 and TRBJ2-1; TRBD2 agrees at 9 bases. Germline V lookup: CDR1 SGHTA, CDR2 FQGNSA. The V segment lost 5 bases and the J segment 2 bases; nucleotides outside the gene matches: 4. The CDR3 sequence is 15 residues long. As DNA, the CDR3 is TGTGCCAGCAGCCCAGCGGGAGGAGCCTACAATGAGCAGTTCTTC. Translated: CASSPAGGAYNEQFF.

The rearrangement uses TRBV5-1 and TRBJ2-3; a weak D match, TRBD2 (7 bases). CDR3 length: 17 residues. The germline CDR1 and CDR2 sequences are SGHRS and YFSETQ. The V end lost 7 bases, the J end lost 8 bases, and 29 bases lay between the germline ends. CDR3 amino acids: CASGHGGGYLSSGTQYF. For the CDR3, the DNA is TGCGCCAGCGGCCATGGCGGGGGCTACCTTAGCTCGGGTACGCAGTATTTT.

This clonotype came up a few times. The chain recombines TRBV9 with TRBJ1-1; weak D call: TRBD1 (6 bases). Trimming pared 4 bases from V and 10 bases from J, leaving 23 bases between. Germline values: CDR1 SGDLS, CDR2 YYNGEE. The CDR3 runs 15 residues. The CDR3 region has the DNA TGTGCCAGCAGCACGGGACATTCGGACCCCTGGGGAGCTTTCTTT. As protein: CASSTGHSDPWGAFF.

Notes on this clonotype: The junction shows a germline mismatch at one end, possibly a read error. The rearrangement links TRBV20-1 to TRBJ2-7, with 16 bases matching TRBD2. The germline V gene has CDR1 DFQATT and CDR2 SNEGSKA (reference sequence). The CDR3 is made up of 11 amino acids. DNA for the CDR3: TGCAGTGCGGGGACTAGCGGGAGGGCGCTATTC. It yields the protein CSAGTSGRALF.

Written as DNA, the CDR3 is TGTGCCAGCAGTACACGCCGAGCGGGAGAAGAGACCCAGTACTTC. Protein product: CASSTRRAGEETQYF. The chain couples TRBV6-2 or TRBV6-3 to TRBJ2-5; 8 bases are a match to TRBD2. This CDR3 has 15 amino acids. Germline V gene lookup returns CDR1 MNHEY and CDR2 SVGEGT. The trim removed 5 bases at V and 3 bases at J, leaving 8 bases unmatched.

The chain couples TRBV11-2 to TRBJ1-2; no clear D. This CDR3 region has 13 residues. The V end was cut by 3 bases, the J end by 2 bases, with 7 bases between. Germline lookup yields CDR1 SGHAT and CDR2 FQNNGV. The CDR3 here is CASSLLQNYGYTF. CDR3 sequence (DNA): TGTGCCAGCAGCTTGCTTCAGAACTATGGCTACACCTTC.

At least ten counts were recorded for this clonotype. The rearrangement joins TRBV5-6 to TRBJ2-7; D is tentatively TRBD1 or TRBD2 (5 bases each). Germline CDR1 and CDR2: SGHDT and YYEEEE. Trimming removed 3 bases at V and 3 bases at J, with 10 bases between. The CDR3 extends over 13 amino acids. DNA for the CDR3: TGTGCCAGCAGCTGGGACGGAAACTACGAGCAGTACTTC. Amino acids: CASSWDGNYEQYF.

This clonotype was seen a handful of times. The V call is TRBV29-1, the J call TRBJ1-1; D possibly corresponds to TRBD1 (6 bases). Germline V CDR1 and CDR2: SQVTM, ANQGSEA. With 0 bases removed from V and 10 bases from J, the gap between germline ends came to 15 bases. This CDR3 region has 13 residues. The CDR3 DNA reads as TGCAGCGTTGAAGATTCGGGCCCCAGGGGAGCTTTCTTT. As protein: CSVEDSGPRGAFF. Drawing the rest from reference TRBV29-1 and TRBJ1-1, the complete variable domain is SAVISQKPSRDICQRGTSLTIQCQVDSQVTMMFWYRQQPGQSLTLIATANQGSEATYESGFVIDKFPISRPNLTFSTLTVSNMSPEDSSIYLCSVEDSGPRGAFFGQGTRLTVV.

The rearrangement uses TRBV6-2 or TRBV6-3 and TRBJ2-3; D is perhaps TRBD2 (5 bases). The CDR3 length is 15 residues. The germline CDR1 and CDR2 sequences are MNHEY and SVGEGT. V lost 5 bases and J 6 bases, leaving 18 bases between the germline ends. CDR3 nucleotide sequence: TGTGCCAGCAGTCCTTCACTAGAGGTACCTGATACGCAGTATTTT. It yields the protein CASSPSLEVPDTQYF.

This clonotype appeared a few times. The chain couples TRBV5-1 to TRBJ2-7; 8 bases line up with TRBD2. Germline-derived CDR1 and CDR2 are SGHRS and YFSETQ. Germline trimming cut 4 bases from V and 5 bases from J; bases unmatched to any gene: 8. The CDR3 is made up of 14 amino acids. The chain's CDR3 is CASSPVAGFDEQYF. The CDR3 nucleotides read TGCGCCAGCAGCCCCGTAGCGGGATTCGACGAGCAGTACTTC.

This clonotype has a handful of counts. The V gene is TRBV29-1, the J gene TRBJ2-7; the D gene is possibly TRBD2 (5 bases). The V end was cut by 4 bases, the J end by 4 bases, with 14 bases between. The CDR3 is 13 amino acids. Germline-derived CDR1 and CDR2 are SQVTM and ANQGSEA. The CDR3 bases are TGCAGCGTTGGTGTCGGGAAGAGATACGAGCAGTACTTC. Amino acids: CSVGVGKRYEQYF.

The chain carries TRBV7-8 and TRBJ2-5; 7 bases align to TRBD2. The V gene's germline CDR1 is SGHVS and CDR2 FQNEAQ. The ends lost 5 bases at V and 2 bases at J; junction bases unmatched: 11. CDR3 length: 16 amino acids. Here the CDR3 DNA reads TGTGCCAGCAGCCTCAACCGACTAGCCCTACAAGAGACCCAGTACTTC. It is translated as CASSLNRLALQETQYF.

The V gene is TRBV6-1, the J gene TRBJ1-5; D not certain. Germline lookup yields CDR1 MNHNS and CDR2 SASEGT. The CDR3 is 11 residues long. V was trimmed by 6 bases and J by 5 bases, leaving 5 bases between them. The CDR3 region has the DNA TGTGCCAGCAGGGATTATCAGCCCCAGCATTTT. This gives the protein CASRDYQPQHF.

The sample holds a few counts of this clonotype. The chain joins TRBV9 to TRBJ2-3, with D possibly being TRBD2 (6 bases). V was shortened by 3 bases and J by 2 bases, with 16 bases between the two germline ends. CDR1 and CDR2 (germline): SGDLS, YYNGEE. The CDR3 runs 16 residues. The CDR3 DNA is TGTGCCAGCAGCGCAACCTCGGGACTGACCACAGATACGCAGTATTTT. Translating it yields CASSATSGLTTDTQYF.

This chain joins TRBV7-2 and TRBJ2-2, with D uncertain. The CDR3 is made up of 15 amino acids. V was clipped by 2 bases and J by 2 bases, with 9 bases between them. The germline V gene encodes CDR1 SGHTA and CDR2 FQGNSA. CDR3 residues: CASSLWGTNTGELFF. The CDR3 DNA reads as TGTGCCAGCAGCTTATGGGGTACAAACACCGGGGAGCTGTTTTTT.